One sample yielded the 3 T cell receptor beta chains listed below, sequenced in a study of blood T cell repertoires in COVID-19. Repertoires were generated with immunoSEQ multiplex PCR, while TCRdb's copy carries only in-frame clones and drops some. The data show around 200,000 clones, with 85% to 90% seen just once and roughly 18% held by the top ten. Sequenced input: peripheral blood. The origin of the receptors is a person aged 70 to 79 with COVID-19, enrolled during active disease.

This clone was seen only a few times. This chain links TRBV5-6 with TRBJ2-7; the D gene is possibly TRBD2 (6 bases). In germline, CDR1 is SGHDT, CDR2 YYEEEE. The CDR3 length is 15 residues. Trimming removed 3 bases at V and 0 bases at J, with 13 bases between. The CDR3 DNA reads TGTGCCAGCAGCTGGTGGAGGGGTAGCTCCTACGAGCAGTACTTC. This translates into CASSWWRGSSYEQYF.

The genes are TRBV7-9 and TRBJ1-1, with 7 nucleotides matching TRBD1. CDR3 size: 14 residues. V lost 3 bases and J lost 4; bases outside the gene matches: 5. Germline CDR1 reads SEHNR; CDR2 reads FQNEAQ (reference sequence). The CDR3 loop is CASSLTGSSTEAFF. The CDR3 region has the DNA TGTGCCAGCAGCTTGACAGGGTCCAGCACTGAAGCTTTCTTT.

The V call is TRBV12-3 or TRBV12-4, the J call TRBJ2-5; 9 nucleotides line up with TRBD1. CDR3 length: 13 residues. Unmatched junction bases numbered 6, after V lost 4 bases and J lost 9 bases. CDR3: CASSSGTGRAQYF. In DNA, the CDR3 is TGTGCCAGCAGTTCAGGGACAGGGAGGGCCCAGTACTTC.